This TCR beta chain was recovered during a study of shared clonotypes between healthy human individuals. Study as a whole: The study used three CD4 naive, three CD4 memory, two CD8 naive and one CD8 memory plate per donor.

Comments on this clone: Its antigen is as yet unknown.

CDR3 length: 15 residues. Germline values: CDR1 SGHVS, CDR2 FQNEAQ. Trimming at V came to 5 bases and at J to 0 bases, leaving 5 bases not matched to a gene. The data were produced by immunoSEQ multiplex PCR, yet TCRdb's version contains in-frame clones alone and is incomplete. The sample has roughly 810,000 clones, approximately 97% seen once; the top ten hold under 0.25%. Terminally differentiated effector memory CD45RA+ cells were excluded by CCR7 positive selection of CD45RO-negative cells. Broader study findings: Rarefaction showed that sequencing of sorted subsets was incomplete (despite large depth).

The sample was naive CD8+ T cells sorted from blood. This chain uses TRBV7-8 with TRBJ1-1; the match to TRBD1 covers 8 bases. This receptor was taken from a man aged 25-45 years in good health. The CDR3 loop is CASSRTGTLNTEAFF. The CDR3 nucleotides are TGTGCCAGCAGCCGGACAGGGACATTGAACACTGAAGCTTTCTTT.